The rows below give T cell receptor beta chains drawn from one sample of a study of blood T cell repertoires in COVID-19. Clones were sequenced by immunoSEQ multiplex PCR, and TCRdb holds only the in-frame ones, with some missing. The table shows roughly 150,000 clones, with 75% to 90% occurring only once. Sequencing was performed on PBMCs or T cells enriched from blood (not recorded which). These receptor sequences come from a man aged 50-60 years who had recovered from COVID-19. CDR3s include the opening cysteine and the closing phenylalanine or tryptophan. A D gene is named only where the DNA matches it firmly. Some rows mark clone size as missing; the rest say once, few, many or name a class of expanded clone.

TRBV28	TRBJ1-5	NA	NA	TGTGCCAGCAAACCCTCGAACAGGGACAATCAGCCCCAGCATTTT	CASKPSNRDNQPQHF
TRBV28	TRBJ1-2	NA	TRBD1	TGTGCCAGCAGTGTTCGGGTGGGACAGGAAGTCTACACCTTC	CASSVRVGQEVYTF
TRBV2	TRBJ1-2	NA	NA	TGTGCCAGCAGTCCTAAGACAGGCCCCTATGGCTACACCTTC	CASSPKTGPYGYTF
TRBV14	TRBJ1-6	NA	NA	TGTGCCAGCAGCCAACAATATAATTCACCCCTCCACTTT	CASSQQYNSPLHF
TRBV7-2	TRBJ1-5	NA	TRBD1	TGTGCCAGCAGCTTAGTAGGGACAGGGGATCAGCCCCAGCATTTT	CASSLVGTGDQPQHF
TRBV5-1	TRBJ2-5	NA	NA	TGCGCCAGCAGGTCTCTGGGGGCATTGCAAGAGACCCAGTACTTC	CASRSLGALQETQYF
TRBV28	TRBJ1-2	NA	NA	TGTGCCAGCAGTTTAATGGGGGCGCGTGGCTACACCTTC	CASSLMGARGYTF
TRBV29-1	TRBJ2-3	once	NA	TGCATCCTATCGGTGGCTACCGACGGGACAGATACGCAGTATTTT	CILSVATDGTDTQYF
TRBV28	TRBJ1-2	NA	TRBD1	TGTGCCAGCAGTCCAACCGGGACAGGGCCGGTGGGCTATGGCTACACCTTC	CASSPTGTGPVGYGYTF
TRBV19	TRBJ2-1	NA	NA	TGTGCCAGTAGTACCACCCCAGGGTATGAGCAGTTCTTC	CASSTTPGYEQFF
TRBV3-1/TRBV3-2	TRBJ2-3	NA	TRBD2	TGTGCCAGCAGCCGGGACTACCAGGACCCGGAAACAGATACGCAGTATTTT	CASSRDYQDPETDTQYF
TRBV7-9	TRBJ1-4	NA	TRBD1	TGTGCCAGCAGCTCAGGGACAGGGACGGAAAAACTGTTTTTT	CASSSGTGTEKLFF
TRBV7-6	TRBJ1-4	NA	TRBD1	TGTGCCAGCAGCTCCAGGGGGTCTAATGAAAAACTGTTTTTT	CASSSRGSNEKLFF
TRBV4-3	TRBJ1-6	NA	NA	TGCGCCAGCAGCCACCAAACACAGGGAGGGAGTTCACCCCTCCACTTT	CASSHQTQGGSSPLHF
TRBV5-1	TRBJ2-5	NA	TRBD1	TGCGCCAGCAGCCCTGGGGGTCAGGGGGCCGAGACCCAGTACTTC	CASSPGGQGAETQYF
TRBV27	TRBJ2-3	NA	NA	TGTGCCAGCAGTTTGCGGAGTCTCACAGATACGCAGTATTTT	CASSLRSLTDTQYF
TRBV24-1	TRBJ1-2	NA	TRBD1	TGTGCCACCAGTGACCCGCTGGGGACAGCCTATGGCTACACCTTC	CATSDPLGTAYGYTF
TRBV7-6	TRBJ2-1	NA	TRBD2	TGTGCCAGCAGCTCCATAGCGGGGGACCCCTACAATGAGCAGTTCTTC	CASSSIAGDPYNEQFF
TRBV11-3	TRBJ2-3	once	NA	TGTGCCAGCAGCTTAGACGGGAACGCAGATACGCAGTATTTT	CASSLDGNADTQYF
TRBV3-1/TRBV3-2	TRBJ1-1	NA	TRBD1	TGTGCCAGCAGCCAAGATCCCACAGGGGAGGCTGAAGCTTTCTTT	CASSQDPTGEAEAFF
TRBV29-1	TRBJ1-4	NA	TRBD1	TGCAGCGTTGTGGGAGGACAGGGTGGAGAAAAACTGTTTTTT	CSVVGGQGGEKLFF
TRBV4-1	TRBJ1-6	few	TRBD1	TGCGCCAGCAGACAAGCCGGGACAGGGCTGTCACCCCTCCACTTT	CASRQAGTGLSPLHF
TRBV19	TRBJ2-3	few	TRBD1	TGTGCCAGTAGTCTGGACAGGGGAAACCTTTTAACAGATACGCAGTATTTT	CASSLDRGNLLTDTQYF
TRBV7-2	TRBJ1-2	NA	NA	TGTGCCAGCAGCTTACAACAGGGTTACGGCTATGGCTACACCTTC	CASSLQQGYGYGYTF
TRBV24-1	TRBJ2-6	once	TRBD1	TGTGCCACCAGTGATGCCGGACAGGGACGAGTGGCCAACGTCCTGACTTTC	CATSDAGQGRVANVLTF
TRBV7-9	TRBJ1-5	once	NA	TGTGCCAGCAGCAGCGTTACCCCCTATCAGCCCCAGCATTTT	CASSSVTPYQPQHF
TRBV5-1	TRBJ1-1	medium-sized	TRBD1	TGCGCCAGCAGCCTCGCAGGGGGGTACACTGAAGCTTTCTTT	CASSLAGGYTEAFF
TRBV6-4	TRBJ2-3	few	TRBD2	TGTGCCAGCAGTGTTAGTAGCGGGGGCCTAGATACGCAGTATTTT	CASSVSSGGLDTQYF
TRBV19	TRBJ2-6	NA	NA	TGTGCCAGTAGTATAGTAGGGGCTGGGGCCAACGTCCTGACTTTC	CASSIVGAGANVLTF
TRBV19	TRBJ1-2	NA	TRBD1	TGTGCCAGTAGAGACAGGGGGCGTAGCTATGGCTACACCTTC	CASRDRGRSYGYTF
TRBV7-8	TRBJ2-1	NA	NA	TGTGCCAGCAGCCCCTCGCCCCCTTTCTTGCGGGGCCACTACAATGAGCAGTTCTTC	CASSPSPPFLRGHYNEQFF
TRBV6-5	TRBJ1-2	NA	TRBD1	TGTGCCAGCATGGTGCGGGGACAGGGGGTAGGCTACACCTTC	CASMVRGQGVGYTF
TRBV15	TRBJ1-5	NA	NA	TGTGCCACCAGCAGAGGGAGAGCGCCCCAGCATTTT	CATSRGRAPQHF
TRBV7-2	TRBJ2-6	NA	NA	TGTGCCAGCAGCTTAGTAGCAGGGATCTCTGGGGCCAACGTCCTGACTTTC	CASSLVAGISGANVLTF
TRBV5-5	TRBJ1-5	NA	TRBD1	TGTGCCAGCAGCTACAGGGGGGACCAGCCCCAGCATTTT	CASSYRGDQPQHF
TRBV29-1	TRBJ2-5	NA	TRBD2	TGCAGCGTTTTAGGTTGGCTAGCGGGGGAGCAAGAGACCCAGTACTTC	CSVLGWLAGEQETQYF
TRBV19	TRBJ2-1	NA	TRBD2	TGTGCCAGTAGTGAGCGGGGGGACTATTACAATGAGCAGTTCTTC	CASSERGDYYNEQFF
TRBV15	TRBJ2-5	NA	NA	TGTGCCACCAGCACTAGATTGCAAGAGACCCAGTACTTC	CATSTRLQETQYF
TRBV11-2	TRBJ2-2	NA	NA	TGTGCCAGCAGCCGGCATCACGGGGACACCGGGGAGCTGTTTTTT	CASSRHHGDTGELFF
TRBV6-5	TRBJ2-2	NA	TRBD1	TGTGCCAGTCGTTCAGGGGGTCATTTCGGGGAGCTGTTTTTT	CASRSGGHFGELFF
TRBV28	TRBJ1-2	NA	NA	TGTGCCAGCAGGTCCACAGGGAATCTAGATGGCTACACCTTC	CASRSTGNLDGYTF
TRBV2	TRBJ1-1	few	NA	TGTGCCAGCAGACCCAAGACGGGAAACACTGAAGCTTTCTTT	CASRPKTGNTEAFF
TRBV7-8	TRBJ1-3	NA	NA	TGTGCCAGCAGTCGAGGGGGGGTGTCCGGAAACACCATATATTTT	CASSRGGVSGNTIYF
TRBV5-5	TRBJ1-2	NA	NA	TGTGCCAGCAGCTCCAAGGTGACAGTCTATGGCTACACCTTC	CASSSKVTVYGYTF
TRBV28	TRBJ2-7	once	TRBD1	TGTGCCAGCAGTTCGGGACAGGGGGTCTACGAGCAGTACTTC	CASSSGQGVYEQYF
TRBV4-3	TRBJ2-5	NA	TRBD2	TGCGCCAGCAGCCCGATCGGGGGGGCGGAGACCCAGTACTTC	CASSPIGGAETQYF
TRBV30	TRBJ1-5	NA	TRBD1	TGTGCCTGGAGGTACGGGACAGGCGTCCCGAATAGCAATCAGCCCCAGCATTTT	CAWRYGTGVPNSNQPQHF
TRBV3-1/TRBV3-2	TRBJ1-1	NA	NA	TGTGCCAGCAGCCAAGCGAGCCGGTCTGAAGCTTTCTTT	CASSQASRSEAFF
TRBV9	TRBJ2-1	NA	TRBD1	TGTGCCAGCAGCCCCCTGGTCAGACAGGGAAATCTCCGTAGCAATGAGCAGTTCTTC	CASSPLVRQGNLRSNEQFF
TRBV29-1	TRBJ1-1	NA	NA	TGCAGCGTTGTTCCCCAGGTTGAAGCTTTCTTT	CSVVPQVEAFF
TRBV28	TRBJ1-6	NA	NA	TGTGCCAGCATTTCCCAGGGTTCACCCCTCCACTTT	CASISQGSPLHF
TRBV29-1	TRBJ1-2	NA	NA	TGCAGCGTTGGGGGCAGCTATGGCTACACCTTC	CSVGGSYGYTF
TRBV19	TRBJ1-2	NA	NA	TGTGCCAGTAGCGGACAGAAATCTAACTATGGCTACACCTTC	CASSGQKSNYGYTF
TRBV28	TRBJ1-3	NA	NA	TGTGCCAGCAGTTCCGGGGGGCTCGGAAACACCATATATTTT	CASSSGGLGNTIYF
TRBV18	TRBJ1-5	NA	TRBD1	TGTGCCAGCTCACCTGTCGGGACAGGGACCAATCAGCCCCAGCATTTT	CASSPVGTGTNQPQHF